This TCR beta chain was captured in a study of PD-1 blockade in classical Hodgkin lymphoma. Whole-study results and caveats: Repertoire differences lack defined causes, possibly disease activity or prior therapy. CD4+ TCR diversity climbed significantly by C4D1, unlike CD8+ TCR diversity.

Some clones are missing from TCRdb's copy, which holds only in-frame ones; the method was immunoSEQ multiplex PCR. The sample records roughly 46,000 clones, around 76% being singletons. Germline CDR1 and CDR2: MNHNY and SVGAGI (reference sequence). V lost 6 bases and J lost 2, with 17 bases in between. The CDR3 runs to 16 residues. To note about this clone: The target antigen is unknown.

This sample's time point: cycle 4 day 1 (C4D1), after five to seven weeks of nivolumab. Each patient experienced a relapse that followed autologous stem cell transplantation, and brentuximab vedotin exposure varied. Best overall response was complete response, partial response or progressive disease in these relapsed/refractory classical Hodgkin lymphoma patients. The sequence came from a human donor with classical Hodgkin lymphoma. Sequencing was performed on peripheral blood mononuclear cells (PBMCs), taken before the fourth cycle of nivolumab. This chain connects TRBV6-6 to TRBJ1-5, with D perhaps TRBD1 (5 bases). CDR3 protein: CASRNTAGGRNQPQHF. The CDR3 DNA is TGTGCCAGCAGAAACACTGCGGGGGGTCGCAATCAGCCCCAGCATTTT.